The clone carrying this T cell receptor beta chain was seen ten or more times. Its antigen is undetermined. Molecular barcoded adaptors covering alpha/delta and beta/gamma chains were used on approximately 400 ng RNA. One entry per CDR3 protein, called by TCRdb with MiXCR from the reads. This sample has over 50,000 distinct CDR3 sequences; roughly 19% occur once, and the top ten carry approximately 10%. The sample comes from a study of read filtering for tumor transcriptome and immune sequencing. Study information: Mean patient age was roughly 66 years, range roughly 40 to 85; around 17 male, 14 to 15 female. Transcriptome libraries were built from DNase-treated RNA. General study points: About four fifths of IR-seq clonotypes had one read, totaling around 3.4% of reads; RNA-seq: approximately 75% and 45%.

The CDR3 totals 14 residues. Germline CDR1 LNHNV, CDR2 YYDKDF (reference sequence). Trimming took 5 bases from V and 0 from J, leaving 8 bases between them. The sequence was collected from a donor over 35 with multiple myeloma. Sequences were obtained from a population of CD138-negative cells sorted from bone marrow. The rearrangement joins TRBV15 to TRBJ2-1; D remains unclear. The CDR3 is CATSERSSYNEQFF. In DNA, the CDR3 is TGTGCCACCAGCGAGAGGAGCTCCTACAATGAGCAGTTCTTC.